The 4 T cell receptor beta chains reported below all come from one sample, sequenced in a study of T cells in Graves' hyperthyroidism and ophthalmopathy. TCR beta CDR3 regions were amplified from RNA. HTBI primers were used for first-round RT-PCR of the TCR CDR3. A single record per CDR3 protein comes from TCRdb applying MiXCR to the multiplex PCR reads. The sample shows fewer than 650,000 distinct CDR3 sequences, 14% to 15% of them seen only once. The source material was blood. These receptors all stem from a woman aged 40 to 55 with Graves' ophthalmopathy.

This chain joins TRBV19 and TRBJ2-7, with 8 bases identical to TRBD2. Looked up from germline, CDR1 is LNHDA and CDR2 is SQIVND (reference sequence). Losses at the gene ends were 6 bases for V and 5 bases for J; bases not matched to a gene: 6. This CDR3 is built from 13 residues. The CDR3 protein is CASRPSGSHEQYF. The CDR3 DNA reads TGTGCCAGTAGACCCAGCGGGAGCCACGAGCAGTACTTC.

This clonotype came up many times. The gene calls are TRBV29-1 and TRBJ2-7, with a tentative D call TRBD2 (6 bases). The V gene's germline CDR1 is SQVTM and CDR2 ANQGSEA. The CDR3 has 13 residues. Between the trimmed V and J ends, which lost 4 bases and 1 base, there was a span of 11 bases. CDR3 amino acids: CSVVASASYEQYF. Here the CDR3 DNA reads TGCAGCGTTGTGGCTAGCGCTTCCTACGAGCAGTACTTC.

This clonotype was picked up many times. The chain carries TRBV7-2 and TRBJ2-5; 8 bases map to TRBD2. Germline CDR1 is SGHTA and CDR2 is FQGNSA. Losses at the gene ends were 4 bases for V and 5 bases for J; bases not matched to a gene: 9. The CDR3 is 15 residues long. The CDR3 region is CASSSATSGWETQYF. In DNA form, the CDR3 reads TGTGCCAGCAGCTCAGCTACTAGCGGTTGGGAGACCCAGTACTTC. The variable domain in full, completed from reference TRBV7-2 and TRBJ2-5, reads GAGVSQSPSNKVTEKGKDVELRCDPISGHTALYWYRQSLGQGLEFLIYFQGNSAPDKSGLPSDRFSAERTGGSVSTLTIQRTQQEDSAVYLCASSSATSGWETQYFGPGTRLLVL.

This clonotype appeared a few times. The chain links TRBV11-2 to TRBJ1-3; D call uncertain. The germline gives CDR1 SGHAT, CDR2 FQNNGV. V lost 1 base and J 1 base, leaving 11 bases between the germline ends. The CDR3 spans 16 residues. This CDR3 is CASSLGGRGSGNTIYF. The CDR3 region has the DNA TGTGCCAGCAGCTTAGGGGGTAGAGGATCTGGAAACACCATATATTTT.